This T cell receptor beta chain stems from a study of patients and donors after allogeneic stem cell transplantation. A single record per CDR3 protein comes from TCRdb applying MiXCR to the RT-PCR reads. The sample has about a million distinct CDR3 sequences; around 17% are singletons. This clonotype was detected only a few times. The V gene lost 3 bases and the J gene lost 8 bases, with 7 bases spanning the gap. The CDR3 has 11 residues. The sample consisted of blood, either unsorted or a sorted T cell fraction (not recorded which). The source of this sequence is a human donor who was either an allogeneic HSCT recipient or a stem cell or donor lymphocyte infusion donor (not recorded which). It is not recorded whose cells these are; they may come from a transplant donor. V and J are TRBV12-3 or TRBV12-4 and TRBJ1-1, with no clear D. The CDR3 DNA follows: TGTGCCAGCAGTTTCGGTCAGGAAGCTTTCTTT. Translating it yields CASSFGQEAFF.